The 10 T cell receptor beta chains listed next were all sequenced from one sample in a study of blood T cell repertoires in COVID-19. The table came from immunoSEQ multiplex PCR; TCRdb's copy has only in-frame clones and leaves some out. The sample yields roughly 240,000 clones, approximately 82% seen once. The source material was peripheral blood. The receptors shown here come from a middle-aged man who had recovered from COVID-19.

This clone was found once. The J gene is TRBJ1-2, the V gene TRBV19, with no clear D. The CDR3 covers 13 residues. Germline V gene sequence: CDR1 LNHDA, CDR2 SQIVND (reference sequence). The germline V and J ends were trimmed by 6 bases and 0 bases, with 8 bases remaining between them. In DNA form, the CDR3 reads TGTGCCAGTAGCCTAGCGCCTAACTATGGCTACACCTTC. Protein: CASSLAPNYGYTF.

The V and J genes are TRBV7-2 and TRBJ1-5; D is ambiguous. Trimming left V 5 bases short and J 3 bases short, with 8 bases between. This CDR3 is built from 13 residues. The germline gives CDR1 SGHTA, CDR2 FQGNSA. This CDR3 reads CASSRGANQPQHF. The CDR3 region has the DNA TGTGCCAGCAGCCGCGGTGCCAATCAGCCCCAGCATTTT. Full variable domain (outside the CDR3, taken from reference TRBV7-2 and TRBJ1-5): GAGVSQSPSNKVTEKGKDVELRCDPISGHTALYWYRQSLGQGLEFLIYFQGNSAPDKSGLPSDRFSAERTGGSVSTLTIQRTQQEDSAVYLCASSRGANQPQHFGDGTRLSIL.

The chain uses TRBV7-7 and TRBJ2-6, with D uncertain. The CDR3 runs 15 residues. Germline V gene sequence: CDR1 SSHAT, CDR2 FNYEAQ (reference sequence). Trimming took 5 bases from V and 2 from J, leaving 10 bases between them. CDR3 in amino acids: CASSPLGPGANVLTF. CDR3 sequence (DNA): TGTGCCAGCAGCCCCCTGGGCCCTGGGGCCAACGTCCTGACTTTC.

The chain links TRBV7-2 to TRBJ2-5; 7 bases are a match to TRBD1. The junction had 13 bases not matched to a gene; V was cut back by 5 bases and J by 1 base. Germline-derived CDR1 and CDR2 are SGHTA and FQGNSA. The CDR3 runs 17 residues. Here the CDR3 reads CASSPRMRQGSQETQYF. In nucleotides, the CDR3 is TGTGCCAGCAGCCCCCGGATGAGACAGGGATCCCAAGAGACCCAGTACTTC.

The V gene is TRBV5-1, the J gene TRBJ2-1; 7 bases agree with TRBD2. The trim removed 5 bases at V and 6 bases at J, leaving 11 bases unmatched. Germline V gene lookup returns CDR1 SGHRS and CDR2 YFSETQ. This CDR3 has 15 amino acids. The CDR3 nucleotides are TGCGCCAGCAGATCTGTAGCGGGCCCGTCCAATGAGCAGTTCTTC. Translating gives CASRSVAGPSNEQFF.

This chain joins TRBV5-4 and TRBJ1-2; 7 nucleotides align to TRBD1. The CDR3 spans 16 residues. Germline lookup yields CDR1 SGHNT and CDR2 YYREEE (reference sequence). J gave up 4 bases and V 0 bases, and 9 bases lay outside the gene matches. Here the CDR3 DNA reads TGTGCCAGCAGCTTGGGTGGGACAGTTTCGTTCTATGGCTACACCTTC. Amino acids: CASSLGGTVSFYGYTF.

The chain links TRBV7-9 to TRBJ1-1; D unclear. Germline lookup yields CDR1 SEHNR and CDR2 FQNEAQ (reference sequence). The CDR3 sequence is 13 residues long. Trimming took off 8 bases at V and 5 bases at J, with 15 bases between the two ends. Here the CDR3 reads CASGAEAGTEAFF. Written as DNA, the CDR3 is TGTGCCAGCGGCGCCGAGGCGGGGACTGAAGCTTTCTTT.

CDR3 loop: CASSRTGGGFTDTQYF. The CDR3 nucleotides are TGCGCCAGCAGCCGTACAGGGGGGGGGTTCACAGATACGCAGTATTTT. This sequence joins TRBV4-3 and TRBJ2-3; D perhaps matches TRBD1 (8 bases). The CDR3 is 16 amino acids. The ends were cut back, 4 bases at V and 2 bases at J, with 16 bases in the middle. Germline values: CDR1 LGHNA, CDR2 YSLEER.

The chain carries TRBV5-1 and TRBJ1-1; 7 bases are shared with TRBD1. The germline V gene has CDR1 SGHRS and CDR2 YFSETQ. After removal of 10 bases from V and 4 bases from J, the junction contained 13 bases not matched to a gene. The CDR3 has 14 amino acids. CDR3 DNA sequence: TGCGCCTCCCAAAAGGGGGCAGGGTTCACTGAAGCTTTCTTT. It specifies CASQKGAGFTEAFF.

The genes are TRBV7-9 and TRBJ2-1; 11 bases are a match to TRBD1. Losses at the gene ends were 5 bases for V and 2 bases for J; bases not matched to a gene: 5. The CDR3 runs to 16 residues. Germline-derived CDR1 and CDR2 are SEHNR and FQNEAQ (reference sequence). The CDR3 loop reads CASSPGQGATYNEQFF. CDR3 in DNA: TGTGCCAGCAGCCCAGGACAGGGGGCAACCTACAATGAGCAGTTCTTC.